The 17 T cell receptor beta chains below all came from one sample that was sequenced in a study of shared clonotypes between healthy human individuals. TCRdb's table, derived via immunoSEQ multiplex PCR, lists solely in-frame clones and lacks some. This table has 80,000 to 100,000 clones, 68% appearing once. The specimen was memory CD8+ T cells sorted from blood. Subset: CD45RO+ cells pooled with CCR7-negative TemRA cells. The receptors derive from a man aged 30 to 39 in good health.

V and J are TRBV5-1 and TRBJ1-2; possible D gene TRBD1, 6 bases. The V gene lost 5 bases and the J gene lost 4 bases, with 12 bases spanning the gap. CDR3 length equals 13 residues. Germline CDR1 SGHRS, CDR2 YFSETQ. The CDR3 here is CASRDSSFYGYTF. The CDR3 nucleotides are TGCGCCAGCAGGGACAGTTCGTTCTATGGCTACACCTTC. Full variable domain (outside the CDR3, taken from reference TRBV5-1 and TRBJ1-2): KAGVTQTPRYLIKTRGQQVTLSCSPISGHRSVSWYQQTPGQGLQFLFEYFSETQRNKGNFPGRFSGRQFSNSRSEMNVSTLELGDSALYLCASRDSSFYGYTFGSGTRLTVV.

The rearrangement joins TRBV13 to TRBJ1-4, with 11 positions matching TRBD1. Germline assignment: CDR1 PRHDT and CDR2 FYEKMQ (reference sequence). CDR3 length equals 15 residues. The junction had 7 bases not matched to a gene; V was cut back by 3 bases and J by 10 bases. The CDR3 loop reads CASSLLGQGVGKLFF. The CDR3 bases are TGTGCCAGCAGCTTGCTGGGACAGGGGGTCGGAAAACTGTTTTTT. Filled out from reference TRBV13 and TRBJ1-4, the complete variable domain reads AAGVIQSPRHLIKEKRETATLKCYPIPRHDTVYWYQQGPGQDPQFLISFYEKMQSDKGSIPDRFSAQQFSDYHSELNMSSLELGDSALYFCASSLLGQGVGKLFFGSGTQLSVL.

This clone turned up a few times. This chain joins TRBV11-3 and TRBJ1-5; no reliable D call. V shed 5 bases and J shed 6 bases, with 8 bases lying between them. The germline V gene has CDR1 SGHNT and CDR2 YENEEA. CDR3 length: 12 residues. Here the CDR3 reads CASSRRFQPQHF. The CDR3 DNA reads TGTGCCAGCAGCAGACGGTTTCAGCCCCAGCATTTT. The variable domain in full, with the rest retrieved from reference TRBV11-3 and TRBJ1-5, is EAGVVQSPRYKIIEKKQPVAFWCNPISGHNTLYWYLQNLGQGPELLIRYENEEAVDDSQLPKDRFSAERLKGVDSTLKIQPAELGDSAVYLCASSRRFQPQHFGDGTRLSIL.

This sequence joins TRBV11-2 and TRBJ2-3; tentatively, D is TRBD2 (6 bases). V was pared by 10 bases and J by 3 bases, with 14 bases between. This CDR3 region has 13 residues. Germline V gives CDR1 SGHAT, CDR2 FQNNGV. CDR3 protein: CAIPGVRTDTQYF. The CDR3 nucleotides are TGTGCCATCCCGGGAGTTAGAACAGATACGCAGTATTTT.

This rearrangement joins TRBV9 to TRBJ2-3, with a tentative D call TRBD1 (6 bases). CDR3 size: 13 residues. Trimming cost V 7 bases and J 6 bases, with 15 bases left between them. Germline loops: CDR1 SGDLS, CDR2 YYNGEE. CDR3 protein: CASGRTVPDTQYF. Written as DNA, the CDR3 is TGTGCCAGCGGTCGGACAGTCCCGGATACGCAGTATTTT.

The chain uses TRBV11-3 and TRBJ2-1; the match to TRBD2 covers 7 bases. Trimming took 0 bases from V and 0 from J; bases not matched to a gene: 5. In germline, CDR1 is SGHNT, CDR2 YENEEA. There are 17 residues in the CDR3. The chain's CDR3 is CASSLEGGGSSYNEQFF. CDR3 DNA: TGTGCCAGCAGCTTAGAGGGTGGCGGGAGCTCCTACAATGAGCAGTTCTTC. Using reference TRBV11-3 and TRBJ2-1 for the parts outside the CDR3, the full variable domain is EAGVVQSPRYKIIEKKQPVAFWCNPISGHNTLYWYLQNLGQGPELLIRYENEEAVDDSQLPKDRFSAERLKGVDSTLKIQPAELGDSAVYLCASSLEGGGSSYNEQFFGPGTRLTVL.

DNA of the CDR3: TGTGCCAGCAGCGGGCAGGCTATCCAGCCCCAGCATTTT. This sequence encodes CASSGQAIQPQHF. The chain couples TRBV28 to TRBJ1-5; no clear D gene. The CDR3 contains 13 residues. V was clipped by 6 bases and J by 7 bases, with 13 bases between them. Germline V gene sequence: CDR1 MDHEN, CDR2 SYDVKM. Full variable domain (outside the CDR3, taken from reference TRBV28 and TRBJ1-5): DVKVTQSSRYLVKRTGEKVFLECVQDMDHENMFWYRQDPGLGLRLIYFSYDVKMKEKGDIPEGYSVSREKKERFSLILESASTNQTSMYLCASSGQAIQPQHFGDGTRLSIL.

The CDR3 sequence is CASTAQGGHLGNEKLFF. As DNA, the CDR3 is TGTGCCAGCACGGCACAGGGAGGACATCTTGGCAATGAAAAACTGTTTTTT. V and J are TRBV7-8 and TRBJ1-4; D perhaps matches TRBD1 (6 bases). This CDR3 region has 17 residues. The ends were cut back, 7 bases at V and 5 bases at J, with 23 bases in the middle. From germline, CDR1 is SGHVS and CDR2 FQNEAQ.

This clone was counted between two and nine times. The chain employs TRBV7-3 and TRBJ2-1; no definite D call. Germline loops: CDR1 SGHTA, CDR2 FQGTGA. The CDR3 length is 13 residues. Trimming took off 6 bases at V and 4 bases at J, with 10 bases between the two ends. The CDR3 DNA is TGTGCCAGCAGACCGACGGATTACAATGAGCAGTTCTTC. This sequence encodes CASRPTDYNEQFF.

The rearrangement links TRBV7-9 to TRBJ2-3, with 10 bases matching TRBD2. The V gene's germline CDR1 is SEHNR and CDR2 FQNEAQ (reference sequence). The CDR3 runs to 17 residues. V lost 5 bases to trimming and J lost 1 base; unmatched junction nucleotides: 9. CDR3 protein: CASSARSGRTGTDTQYF. For the CDR3, the DNA is TGTGCCAGCAGCGCACGTAGCGGGAGGACCGGCACAGATACGCAGTATTTT. The full variable domain, with the rest looked up from reference TRBV7-9 and TRBJ2-3, is DTGVSQNPRHKITKRGQNVTFRCDPISEHNRLYWYRQTLGQGPEFLTYFQNEAQLEKSRLLSDRFSAERPKGSFSTLEIQRTEQGDSAMYLCASSARSGRTGTDTQYFGPGTRLTVL.

This chain uses TRBV6-5 with TRBJ2-5, with D possibly matching TRBD2 (5 bases). Deletions cut 7 bases from V and 6 bases from J, with 9 bases between. Germline CDR1 MNHEY, CDR2 SVGAGI. The CDR3 length is 11 residues. Here the CDR3 reads CASTRGQTQYF. CDR3 nucleotides: TGTGCCAGCACCCGCGGGCAGACCCAGTACTTC.

Only one count was recorded for this clone. The chain carries TRBV15 and TRBJ2-5; TRBD1 agrees at 8 bases. The CDR3 length is 13 residues. With V trimmed by 4 bases and J by 4 bases, 2 bases remained unmatched. CDR1 and CDR2 from the germline V gene are LNHNV and YYDKDF (reference sequence). CDR3: CATSKQGGETQYF. The CDR3 DNA reads as TGTGCCACCAGCAAACAGGGGGGAGAGACCCAGTACTTC.

CDR3 in amino acids: CASSFGQQPFYEQYF. The CDR3 nucleotides read TGTGCCAGCAGCTTCGGCCAACAACCGTTCTACGAGCAGTACTTC. The chain recombines TRBV5-6 with TRBJ2-7; no clear D gene. V dropped 2 bases and J dropped 3 bases, with 15 bases sitting between them. Germline V gene sequence: CDR1 SGHDT, CDR2 YYEEEE. CDR3 length: 15 residues.

This clone came up once. The chain joins TRBV28 to TRBJ2-1; D remains unclear. Trimming pared 5 bases from V and 3 bases from J, leaving 17 bases between. This CDR3 is 16 amino acids long. Germline V gene sequence: CDR1 MDHEN, CDR2 SYDVKM. The CDR3 protein is CASSEDHGGLYNEQFF. The CDR3 DNA reads TGTGCCAGCAGTGAGGACCACGGTGGTCTCTACAATGAGCAGTTCTTC.

The chain combines TRBV27 with TRBJ1-1; tentative D call: TRBD1 (6 bases). The CDR3 is 15 amino acids. V was cut by 6 bases and J by 5 bases, with 19 bases left in between. Germline CDR1 reads MNHEY; CDR2 reads SMNVEV (reference sequence). CDR3 residues: CASRNLFQGSTEAFF. CDR3 nucleotide sequence: TGTGCCAGCAGGAACCTTTTTCAGGGGTCAACTGAAGCTTTCTTT.

V gene TRBV13 combines with J gene TRBJ2-2; D is unclear. Germline V gene data show CDR1 as PRHDT and CDR2 as FYEKMQ (reference sequence). The CDR3 is 12 residues long. V lost 0 bases to trimming and J lost 6 bases, with 2 bases between them. The CDR3 here is CASSLGPGELFF. Here the CDR3 DNA reads TGTGCCAGCAGCTTAGGACCCGGGGAGCTGTTTTTT.

This clone was counted at least ten times. The chain carries TRBV5-6 and TRBJ1-2; D gene unclear. Deletions cut 0 bases from V and 5 bases from J, with 8 bases between. The CDR3 has 13 residues. Germline-derived CDR1 and CDR2 are SGHDT and YYEEEE. The CDR3 coding sequence is TGTGCCAGCAGCTTGGTGGCGGCTTATGGCTACACCTTC. Amino acids: CASSLVAAYGYTF.